The clone carrying this T cell receptor (beta chain) was counted between two and nine times. This entry belongs to a study of T cells in localized non-small cell lung cancer. Clones were read by immunoSEQ multiplex PCR, and TCRdb kept only the in-frame ones, dropping some. This sample has roughly 20,000 clones, with 85% to 90% found just once. The CDR3 consists of 14 residues. From germline, CDR1 is GTSNPN and CDR2 SVGIG (reference sequence). V shed 0 bases and J shed 3 bases, with 12 bases lying between them. This chain links TRBV30 with TRBJ2-7; possibly TRBD1 for D (6 bases). This sequence originates from a male donor aged 60 or older with stage I lung adenocarcinoma. The specimen was peripheral blood, collected before any cancer treatment. The CDR3 DNA reads as TGTGCCTGGAGTGTGGACAGTGGCCTCTACGAGCAGTACTTC. As protein: CAWSVDSGLYEQYF.